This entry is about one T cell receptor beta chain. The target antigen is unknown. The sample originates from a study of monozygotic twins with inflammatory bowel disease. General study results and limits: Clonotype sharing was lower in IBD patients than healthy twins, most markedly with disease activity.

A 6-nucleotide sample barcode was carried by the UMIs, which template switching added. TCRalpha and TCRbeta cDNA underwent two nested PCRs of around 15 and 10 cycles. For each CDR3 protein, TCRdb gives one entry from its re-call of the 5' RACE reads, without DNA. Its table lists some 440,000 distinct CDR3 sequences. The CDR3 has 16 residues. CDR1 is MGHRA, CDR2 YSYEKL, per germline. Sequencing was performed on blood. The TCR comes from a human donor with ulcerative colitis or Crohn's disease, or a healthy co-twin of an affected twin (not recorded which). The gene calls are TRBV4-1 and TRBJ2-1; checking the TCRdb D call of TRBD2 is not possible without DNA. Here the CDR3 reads CASSQGPTPLNNEQFF.